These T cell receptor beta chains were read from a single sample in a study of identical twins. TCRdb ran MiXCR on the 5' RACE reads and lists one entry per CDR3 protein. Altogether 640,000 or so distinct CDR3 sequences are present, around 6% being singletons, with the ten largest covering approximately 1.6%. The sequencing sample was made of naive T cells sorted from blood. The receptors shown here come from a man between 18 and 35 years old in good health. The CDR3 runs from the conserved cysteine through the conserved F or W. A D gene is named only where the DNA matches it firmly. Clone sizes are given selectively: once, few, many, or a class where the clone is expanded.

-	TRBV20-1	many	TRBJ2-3	TGCAGTGCTTCCCTCCCCCAGGGGGATACGCAGTATTTT	CSASLPQGDTQYF
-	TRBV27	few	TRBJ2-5	TGTGCCAGCAGTCCGATCATGGAGACCCAGTACTTC	CASSPIMETQYF
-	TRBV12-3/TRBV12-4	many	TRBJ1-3	TGTGCCAGCAGTTTAGGCTGGAGCTCTGGAAACACCATATATTTT	CASSLGWSSGNTIYF
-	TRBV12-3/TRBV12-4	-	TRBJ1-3	TGTGCCAGCAGTTTCCCACAGGGTCCGTCAGGAAACACCATATATTTT	CASSFPQGPSGNTIYF
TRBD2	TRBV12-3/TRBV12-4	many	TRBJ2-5	TGTGCCAGCAGTCCAGGACTAGCGGCTCAAGAGACCCAGTACTTC	CASSPGLAAQETQYF
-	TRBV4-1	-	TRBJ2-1	TGCGCCAGCAGCCCCCTAGACCCACCAGAGCAGTTCTTC	CASSPLDPPEQFF
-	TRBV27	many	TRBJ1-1	TGTGCCAGCAGTTTGGGAACCGGGACGGGGAACGCTTTCTTT	CASSLGTGTGNAFF
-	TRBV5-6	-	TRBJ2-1	TGTGCCAGCAGTTTAGCGGTTACCTCCCACAATGAGCAGTTCTTC	CASSLAVTSHNEQFF
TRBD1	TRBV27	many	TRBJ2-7	TGTGCCAGCAGACAGACAGGGGGTCCCTACGAGCAGTACTTC	CASRQTGGPYEQYF
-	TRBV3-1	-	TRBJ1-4	TGTGCCAGCAGCCAAGCCAGAGGGTATGAAAAACTGTTTTTT	CASSQARGYEKLFF
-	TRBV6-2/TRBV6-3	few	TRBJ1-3	TGTGCCAGCAGGAAGGATCGTCCCTCTGGAAACACCATATATTTT	CASRKDRPSGNTIYF
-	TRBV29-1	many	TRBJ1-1	TGCAGCGGCCGACTGGAGGGGAACACTGAAGCTTTCTTT	CSGRLEGNTEAFF
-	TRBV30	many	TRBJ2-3	TGTGCCTGGAGTGTTGCCGGGAGTGGTGATACGCAGTATTTT	CAWSVAGSGDTQYF
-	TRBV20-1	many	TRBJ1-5	TGCAGTGCTAGAGAACAGGGTGGCAATCAGCCCCAGCATTTT	CSAREQGGNQPQHF